These 23 T cell receptor beta chains came from one sample sequenced in a study of shared clonotypes between healthy human individuals. Repertoires were generated with immunoSEQ multiplex PCR, while TCRdb's copy carries only in-frame clones and drops some. The sample lists about 700,000 clones; just over 90% were seen once. Naive CD8 populations comprised CD45RO-negative cells positively selected for CCR7, excluding terminally differentiated effector memory CD45RA+ cells. Sequences were obtained from naive CD8+ T cells sorted from blood. The origin of the receptors is a man younger than 40 in good health.

This chain joins TRBV27 and TRBJ2-5, with D possibly being TRBD2 (5 bases). V was shortened by 4 bases and J by 1 base, with 19 bases between the two germline ends. Germline V gene data show CDR1 as MNHEY and CDR2 as SMNVEV (reference sequence). The length of the CDR3 is 17 residues. The CDR3 coding sequence is TGTGCCAGCAGTTCCCCCTCCCGCGAGGGAGCCCAAGAGACCCAGTACTTC. Encoded protein: CASSSPSREGAQETQYF.

For this clone: The sample contains more than one DNA sequence encoding this CDR3. V and J are TRBV2 and TRBJ2-7; no definite D call. Germline CDR1 is SNHLY and CDR2 is FYNNEI. CDR3 length equals 15 residues. V lost 3 bases to trimming and J lost 4 bases, with 16 bases between them. The CDR3 region is CASSEWGTESYEQYF. As DNA, the CDR3 is TGTGCCAGCAGTGAGTGGGGAACGGAAAGTTACGAGCAGTACTTC.

The chain recombines TRBV19 with TRBJ2-7, with D possibly TRBD2 on 7 matching bases. Trimming removed 3 bases at V and 2 bases at J, with 14 bases between. This CDR3 spans 15 amino acids. Germline V CDR1 and CDR2: LNHDA, SQIVND (reference sequence). The CDR3 here is CASSILREGAYEQYF. Written as DNA, the CDR3 is TGTGCCAGTAGTATCCTAAGGGAGGGGGCCTACGAGCAGTACTTC. The complete variable domain, with remaining parts taken from reference TRBV19 and TRBJ2-7, reads DGGITQSPKYLFRKEGQNVTLSCEQNLNHDAMYWYRQDPGQGLRLIYYSQIVNDFQKGDIAEGYSVSREKKESFPLTVTSAQKNPTAFYLCASSILREGAYEQYFGPGTRLTVT.

The chain couples TRBV7-9 to TRBJ2-2; possible D gene TRBD2, 6 bases. CDR1 and CDR2 from the germline V gene are SEHNR and FQNEAQ (reference sequence). This CDR3 is built from 17 residues. V lost 4 bases and J 4 bases, leaving 19 bases between the germline ends. CDR3 region: CASSWEETLRGTGELFF. The CDR3 DNA reads as TGTGCCAGCAGCTGGGAGGAAACCCTGCGGGGCACCGGGGAGCTGTTTTTT.

CDR3 protein: CSVELAGDFAGPYNEQFF. For the CDR3, the DNA is TGCAGCGTTGAGCTAGCGGGAGATTTCGCGGGCCCCTACAATGAGCAGTTCTTC. This chain links TRBV29-1 with TRBJ2-1; the match to TRBD2 covers 10 bases. The CDR3 length is 18 residues. The junction had 13 bases not matched to a gene; V was cut back by 3 bases and J by 2 bases. Germline CDR1 is SQVTM and CDR2 is ANQGSEA.

The chain carries TRBV5-1 and TRBJ2-7, with D perhaps matching TRBD1 (5 bases). CDR1 and CDR2 (germline): SGHRS, YFSETQ. The CDR3 sequence is 16 residues long. Trimming removed 0 bases from V and 4 bases from J, with 17 bases in between. Here the CDR3 reads CASSLGPQGPPYEQYF. For the CDR3, the DNA is TGCGCCAGCAGCTTGGGCCCCCAGGGTCCCCCTTACGAGCAGTACTTC.

This sequence joins TRBV7-2 and TRBJ2-5, with 12 bases aligning to TRBD2. With V trimmed by 3 bases and J by 4 bases, 6 bases remained unmatched. CDR1 SGHTA and CDR2 FQGNSA come from the germline V gene. This CDR3 contains 16 residues. The CDR3 sequence: CASSFRLAGDLETQYF. The CDR3 DNA reads as TGTGCCAGCAGCTTCAGACTAGCGGGAGATCTAGAGACCCAGTACTTC.

This sequence joins TRBV11-2 and TRBJ2-3, with a weak D call TRBD1 (5 bases). The CDR3 has 14 residues. V was cut by 6 bases and J by 6 bases, with 16 bases left in between. From germline, CDR1 is SGHAT and CDR2 FQNNGV. CDR3 region: CASSSLEGVDTQYF. CDR3 nucleotide sequence: TGTGCCAGCAGTTCTCTAGAAGGGGTCGATACGCAGTATTTT.

This rearrangement joins TRBV7-9 to TRBJ1-1; TRBD1 aligns across 7 bases. V dropped 5 bases and J dropped 7; count of bases not matched to a gene: 7. Germline V gene sequence: CDR1 SEHNR, CDR2 FQNEAQ (reference sequence). The CDR3 spans 13 residues. The CDR3 protein is CASSPRGGGEAFF. The CDR3 DNA reads TGTGCCAGCAGCCCACGAGGGGGCGGTGAAGCTTTCTTT.

V is TRBV9 and J is TRBJ2-1, with D perhaps assigned TRBD1 or TRBD2 (5 bases each). Trimming took off 3 bases at V and 10 bases at J, with 11 bases between the two ends. This CDR3 comprises 12 residues. The V gene's germline CDR1 is SGDLS and CDR2 YYNGEE. The CDR3 reads CASSEPRDEQFF. The CDR3 region has the DNA TGTGCCAGCAGCGAGCCAAGGGACGAGCAGTTCTTC.

This clone is a singleton in its sample. The chain carries TRBV7-9 and TRBJ1-1; no reliable D call. Germline V gene sequence: CDR1 SEHNR, CDR2 FQNEAQ (reference sequence). The CDR3 contains 11 residues. Trimming took off 8 bases at V and 0 bases at J, with 4 bases between the two ends. The CDR3 here is CASELNTEAFF. Written as DNA, the CDR3 is TGTGCCAGCGAGTTGAACACTGAAGCTTTCTTT.

This chain uses TRBV9 with TRBJ2-1; D tentatively fits TRBD1 or TRBD2 (5 bases each). CDR1 and CDR2 (germline): SGDLS, YYNGEE. Trimming took 3 bases from V and 10 from J, leaving 17 bases between them. This CDR3 has 14 residues. DNA for the CDR3: TGTGCCAGCAGCGATACCTTTAAGGGGAGCGAGCAGTTCTTC. This codes for CASSDTFKGSEQFF.

The chain recombines TRBV7-9 with TRBJ1-4; 7 bases agree with TRBD1. The V segment lost 5 bases and the J segment 8 bases; nucleotides outside the gene matches: 8. In germline, CDR1 is SEHNR, CDR2 FQNEAQ (reference sequence). This CDR3 spans 14 amino acids. Written as DNA, the CDR3 is TGTGCCAGCAGCCGGACAGGCCAAGGGGAAAAACTGTTTTTT. Amino acid sequence: CASSRTGQGEKLFF.

This chain joins TRBV27 and TRBJ2-1; a possible D gene is TRBD2 (6 bases). V was trimmed by 5 bases and J by 8 bases, leaving 10 bases between them. The CDR3 covers 12 residues. CDR1 is MNHEY, CDR2 SMNVEV, per germline (reference sequence). CDR3 nucleotide sequence: TGTGCCAGCAGTGGGGGGAGGCATGAGCAGTTCTTC. Protein: CASSGGRHEQFF.

The chain employs TRBV28 and TRBJ2-5; maybe TRBD2 (6 bases). V lost 4 bases to trimming and J lost 4 bases, with 16 bases between them. Germline assignment: CDR1 MDHEN and CDR2 SYDVKM. The CDR3 is 15 amino acids. The DNA of the CDR3 is TGTGCCAGCAGTTCGCAGGAGGGGCAAAGAGAGACCCAGTACTTC. Translation gives CASSSQEGQRETQYF.

This clone is a singleton in its sample. The chain combines TRBV11-2 with TRBJ2-2, with D perhaps matching TRBD2 (5 bases). V dropped 0 bases and J dropped 4 bases, with 9 bases sitting between them. This CDR3 has 15 amino acids. Germline loops: CDR1 SGHAT, CDR2 FQNNGV. The CDR3 nucleotides read TGTGCCAGCAGCTTAGATCCTAGCTTCACCGGGGAGCTGTTTTTT. Translated: CASSLDPSFTGELFF.

The chain uses TRBV5-5 and TRBJ2-5; TRBD1 matches 8 bases. V lost 4 bases and J lost 0; bases outside the gene matches: 8. The germline V gene encodes CDR1 SGHKS and CDR2 YYEKEE (reference sequence). The CDR3 has 16 residues. In nucleotides, the CDR3 is TGTGCCAGCAGCAATACAGGGGGAAAGTACCAAGAGACCCAGTACTTC. It is translated as CASSNTGGKYQETQYF. Using reference TRBV5-5 and TRBJ2-5 for the parts outside the CDR3, the full variable domain is DAGVTQSPTHLIKTRGQQVTLRCSPISGHKSVSWYQQVLGQGPQFIFQYYEKEERGRGNFPDRFSARQFPNYSSELNVNALLLGDSALYLCASSNTGGKYQETQYFGPGTRLLVL.

The chain uses TRBV7-9 and TRBJ2-3; 13 bases line up with TRBD2. With V trimmed by 1 base and J by 4 bases, 5 bases remained unmatched. The germline CDR1 and CDR2 sequences are SEHNR and FQNEAQ (reference sequence). This CDR3 spans 17 amino acids. The CDR3 DNA sequence: TGTGCCAGCAGCTTAGGGGGACTAGCGGGACAGTCAGATACGCAGTATTTT. Its protein product is CASSLGGLAGQSDTQYF.

The rearrangement joins TRBV7-8 to TRBJ2-7; tentatively, D is TRBD2 (6 bases). V lost 4 bases and J lost 1, with 17 bases in between. Germline-derived CDR1 and CDR2 are SGHVS and FQNEAQ. The CDR3 runs to 16 residues. The CDR3 DNA sequence: TGTGCCAGCAGCTGGTTGGGGGAGGCCCCGTCCTACGAGCAGTACTTC. It codes for CASSWLGEAPSYEQYF.

Remarks on this clone: Distinct nucleotide sequences in the sample also encode this CDR3. The chain recombines TRBV27 with TRBJ2-7, with D perhaps matching TRBD1 (6 bases). The CDR3 totals 12 residues. Germline V gives CDR1 MNHEY, CDR2 SMNVEV (reference sequence). V was shortened by 5 bases and J by 4 bases, with 9 bases between the two germline ends. CDR3 sequence reads: CASSPTGYEQYF. The CDR3 DNA sequence: TGTGCCAGCAGTCCGACAGGTTACGAGCAGTACTTC.

The chain recombines TRBV7-8 with TRBJ1-1; D remains unclear. CDR3 size: 14 residues. The V end was cut by 3 bases, the J end by 5 bases, with 13 bases between. Germline V gene sequence: CDR1 SGHVS, CDR2 FQNEAQ. The CDR3 DNA is TGTGCCAGCAGCTTTGCCACTATGGGGACTGAAGCTTTCTTT. Translating gives CASSFATMGTEAFF.

The chain employs TRBV7-2 and TRBJ2-2; 7 bases agree with TRBD2. CDR1 and CDR2 (germline): SGHTA, FQGNSA. V lost 5 bases and J lost 7; bases outside the gene matches: 19. The CDR3 length is 18 residues. The CDR3 region is CASSLGWREMFVGGELFF. Written as DNA, the CDR3 is TGTGCCAGCAGCCTCGGGTGGCGGGAGATGTTTGTGGGCGGGGAGCTGTTTTTT.

V usage is TRBV10-2 and J usage is TRBJ2-2; no firm D call. Trimming took off 6 bases at V and 0 bases at J, with 8 bases between the two ends. Per germline, CDR1 WSHSY and CDR2 SAAADI. This CDR3 spans 14 amino acids. The CDR3, as DNA: TGCGCCAGCAGGATACGGTCGAACACCGGGGAGCTGTTTTTT. Translated, it gives CASRIRSNTGELFF.